This T cell receptor (beta chain) was profiled in a study of T cells in Graves' hyperthyroidism and ophthalmopathy. Across the study: Peripheral blood was secured at the point of initial diagnosis, before any treatment. Whole-study findings and limits: Blood also carried most thyroid clonotypes expanded above 0.001.

Trimming cost V 0 bases and J 4 bases, with 16 bases left between them. The CDR3 is 17 residues long. Germline CDR1 and CDR2: SGDLS and YYNGEE. The hyperthyroidism was newly diagnosed and had lasted under 2 months; the patients were aged 18 to 65. The diagnoses drew upon clinical symptoms, serum thyroxine and TRAb, thyroid ultrasound and orbital computed tomography. In the case of this clonotype: What it binds is unknown.

The source material, RNA transcripts, was used to amplify TCR beta CDR3 regions. Carried out on the TCR CDR3, a first-round RT-PCR used the HTBI primer set. TCRdb ran MiXCR on the multiplex PCR reads and lists one entry per CDR3 protein. The repertoire includes 700,000 or so distinct CDR3 sequences, approximately 16% of them detected once, and roughly 8% sits in the top ten. This clonotype originated in a man between 18 and 29 years old with Graves' hyperthyroidism. This chain connects TRBV9 to TRBJ2-2; TRBD1 is a possible D gene (5 bases). Sequenced material: blood. Written as DNA, the CDR3 is TGTGCCAGCAGCGTAGATTTCGTGGGGCCGGGCACCGGGGAGCTGTTTTTT. It translates to CASSVDFVGPGTGELFF.